What follows is one T cell receptor beta chain and its context. This specimen belongs to a study of blood T cell repertoires in COVID-19. About the study: From the United States, Italy and Spain came samples of acute and convalescent COVID-19. Sources were T cells, B-cell-depleted T cells, or PBMCs; the material itself was cDNA or gDNA.

The authors' processing: Using reference gene primer amplification, nucleated cell counts were estimated. Clones were read by immunoSEQ multiplex PCR, and TCRdb kept only the in-frame ones, dropping some. Clone size and the V and J calls come from that table; the DNA yielded D and trimming. The table has about 210,000 clones, 70% to 90% seen once. The sequence derives from a human donor in a cohort sampled during active COVID-19. The specimen was peripheral blood.

The CDR3 DNA sequence: TGTGCCATCAGTGATCGGACAGTCAATCAGCCCCAGCATTTT. Encoded protein: CAISDRTVNQPQHF. The V and J genes are TRBV10-3 and TRBJ1-5, with D perhaps matching TRBD1 (6 bases). V was clipped by 3 bases and J by 3 bases, with 9 bases between them. The CDR3 contains 14 residues. Germline V lookup: CDR1 ENHRY, CDR2 SYGVKD.